The 2 T cell receptor beta chains given below trace back to one sample, sequenced in a study of shared clonotypes between healthy human individuals. Clones were read by immunoSEQ multiplex PCR, and TCRdb kept only the in-frame ones, dropping some. Among around 440,000 clones, 70% to 80% were seen once, and the ten largest hold around 13%. The material sequenced was PBMCs. The receptors stem from a woman aged 40 to 50 in good health. Some clones in this sample may be carry-over from other donors' samples.

A single count supports this clone. The V and J genes are TRBV7-2 and TRBJ1-2; 9 bases map to TRBD1. Germline V CDR1 and CDR2: SGHTA, FQGNSA. V shed 5 bases, J shed 4 bases, and the junction held 8 bases outside the gene matches. This CDR3 comprises 15 residues. CDR3 DNA sequence: TGTGCCAGCAGCGAGGACAGGGGTAATTTCTATGGCTACACCTTC. It encodes CASSEDRGNFYGYTF.

V gene TRBV5-1 combines with J gene TRBJ1-2; 10 nucleotides line up with TRBD1. Unmatched junction bases numbered 3, after V lost 0 bases and J lost 10 bases. Germline CDR1 is SGHRS and CDR2 is YFSETQ. This CDR3 has 13 residues. This CDR3 reads CASSLGDRGDYTF. DNA for the CDR3: TGCGCCAGCAGCTTGGGGGACAGGGGCGACTACACCTTC.